The rows below give T cell receptor beta chains drawn from one sample of a study of shared clonotypes between healthy human individuals. Sequencing used immunoSEQ multiplex PCR; TCRdb keeps in-frame clones, though not all of them. Of roughly 2.1 million clones in the sample, under 95% were seen once. Sequenced input: naive CD8+ T cells from PBMCs. The origin of the receptors is a man aged 18 to 30 in good health. Some clones in this sample may be carry-over from other donors' samples. Each CDR3 is given with its conserved first and last residue. A D gene is named only where the DNA matches it firmly. Part of the rows lack a size; the others show once, few, many or a class for expanded clones.

J,length,V,D,size,CDR3,DNA
TRBJ2-5,14,TRBV28,.,.,CASSLLGPRETQYF,TGTGCCAGCAGTCTCCTCGGGCCACGAGAGACCCAGTACTTC
TRBJ1-4,13,TRBV5-6,.,.,CASSRAPNEKLFF,TGTGCCAGCAGCCGTGCCCCTAATGAAAAACTGTTTTTT
TRBJ2-1,14,TRBV19,.,.,CASSIRGPNNEQFF,TGTGCCAGTAGTATTCGCGGTCCGAACAATGAGCAGTTCTTC
TRBJ2-6,18,TRBV27,TRBD1,.,CASSQSGTGVSGANVLTF,TGTGCCAGCAGCCAATCCGGGACAGGGGTCTCTGGGGCCAACGTCCTGACTTTC
TRBJ1-5,15,TRBV19,TRBD1,.,CASADGQAVRQPQHF,TGTGCCAGCGCCGATGGACAGGCGGTGAGACAGCCCCAGCATTTT
TRBJ2-7,13,TRBV29-1,TRBD2,.,CSVAGGMWNEQYF,TGCAGCGTTGCCGGGGGGATGTGGAACGAGCAGTACTTC
TRBJ2-5,11,TRBV19,.,.,CASRGLETQYF,TGTGCCAGTAGGGGGCTCGAGACCCAGTACTTC
TRBJ2-5,14,TRBV5-1,.,.,CASSPPVDQETQYF,TGCGCCAGCAGCCCCCCGGTCGATCAAGAGACCCAGTACTTC
TRBJ2-5,16,TRBV6-1,.,.,CASSEWLVAAPETQYF,TGTGCCAGCAGTGAATGGCTAGTGGCAGCCCCAGAGACCCAGTACTTC
TRBJ1-2,15,TRBV7-2,TRBD1,.,CASSLRPTGNYGYTF,TGTGCCAGCAGCTTACGCCCGACAGGGAACTATGGCTACACCTTC
TRBJ1-1,15,TRBV28,.,once,CASSLLAGGNTEAFF,TGTGCCAGCAGTTTACTGGCGGGCGGGAACACTGAAGCTTTCTTT
TRBJ2-7,13,TRBV7-8,.,.,CASSLGTEREQYF,TGTGCCAGCAGCTTGGGGACGGAGCGCGAGCAGTACTTC
TRBJ2-1,19,TRBV14,.,.,CASSQSRLSPGKYYNEQFF,TGTGCCAGCAGCCAATCCCGCCTTTCGCCAGGGAAATACTACAATGAGCAGTTCTTC
TRBJ1-2,16,TRBV5-1,TRBD1,.,CASSLDPSGQGYGYTF,TGCGCCAGCAGCTTGGACCCATCGGGACAGGGCTATGGCTACACCTTC
TRBJ2-3,18,TRBV27,.,.,CASSITPGQRRSTDTQYF,TGTGCCAGCAGTATAACTCCGGGACAACGTCGTAGCACAGATACGCAGTATTTT
TRBJ2-7,14,TRBV6-5,TRBD2,.,CASSYGLAGWEQYF,TGTGCCAGCAGTTACGGGCTAGCGGGGTGGGAGCAGTACTTC
TRBJ1-2,13,TRBV6-5,TRBD1,.,CASSYSGTGPSTF,TGTGCCAGCAGTTACTCCGGGACAGGCCCGAGCACCTTC
TRBJ2-1,14,TRBV30,.,once,CASSGESSYNEQFF,TGTGCCTCCTCCGGCGAGTCTTCCTACAATGAGCAGTTCTTC
TRBJ2-1,13,TRBV30,.,.,CAWMSGNYNEQFF,TGTGCCTGGATGAGCGGAAATTACAATGAGCAGTTCTTC
TRBJ2-1,13,TRBV30,TRBD2,.,CAWDAGTSNEQFF,TGTGCCTGGGACGCCGGGACTAGCAATGAGCAGTTCTTC
TRBJ1-2,14,TRBV7-9,.,.,CASSLIPSLDGYTF,TGTGCCAGCAGCTTAATCCCAAGCCTAGATGGCTACACCTTC
TRBJ2-5,15,TRBV5-6,.,.,CASSLVPGMQETQYF,TGTGCCAGCAGCTTGGTACCGGGGATGCAAGAGACCCAGTACTTC
TRBJ2-5,15,TRBV28,.,.,CASSLTGTPRETQYF,TGTGCCAGCAGCCTGACCGGGACCCCCAGGGAGACCCAGTACTTC
TRBJ1-4,15,TRBV16,.,.,CASSQTGSANEKLFF,TGTGCCAGCAGCCAAACAGGGTCAGCTAATGAAAAACTGTTTTTT
TRBJ2-7,14,TRBV28,TRBD1,.,CASSTRTGTYEQYF,TGTGCCAGCAGCACTCGGACAGGGACCTACGAGCAGTACTTC
TRBJ1-1,16,TRBV12-5,.,.,CASGLVGLRGNTEAFF,TGTGCTAGTGGTTTGGTAGGACTGCGTGGGAACACTGAAGCTTTCTTT
TRBJ2-7,13,TRBV13,.,.,CASSLGGTREQYF,TGTGCCAGCAGCTTAGGGGGGACTCGTGAGCAGTACTTC